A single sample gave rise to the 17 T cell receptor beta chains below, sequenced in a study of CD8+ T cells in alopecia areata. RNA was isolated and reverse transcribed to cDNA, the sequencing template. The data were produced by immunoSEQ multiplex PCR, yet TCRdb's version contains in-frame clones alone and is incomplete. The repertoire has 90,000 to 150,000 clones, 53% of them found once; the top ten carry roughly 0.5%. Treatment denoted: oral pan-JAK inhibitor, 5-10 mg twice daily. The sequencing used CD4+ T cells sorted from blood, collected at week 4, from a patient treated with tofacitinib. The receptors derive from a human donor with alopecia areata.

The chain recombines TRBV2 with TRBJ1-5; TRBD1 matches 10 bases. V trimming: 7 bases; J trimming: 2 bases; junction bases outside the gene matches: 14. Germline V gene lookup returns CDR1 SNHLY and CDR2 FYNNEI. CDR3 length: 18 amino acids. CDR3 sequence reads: CASNPGTGAFAGNQPQHF. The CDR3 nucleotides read TGTGCCAGCAACCCCGGGACAGGGGCCTTCGCAGGCAATCAGCCCCAGCATTTT.

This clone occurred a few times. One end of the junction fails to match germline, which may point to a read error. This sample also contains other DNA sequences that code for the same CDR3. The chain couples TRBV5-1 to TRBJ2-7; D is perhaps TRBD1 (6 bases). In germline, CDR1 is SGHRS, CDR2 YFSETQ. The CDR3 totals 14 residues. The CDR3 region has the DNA TGCGCCAGCAGTTTGGGGCAGACAGGCTACGAGCAGTACTTC. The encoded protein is CASSLGQTGYEQYF.

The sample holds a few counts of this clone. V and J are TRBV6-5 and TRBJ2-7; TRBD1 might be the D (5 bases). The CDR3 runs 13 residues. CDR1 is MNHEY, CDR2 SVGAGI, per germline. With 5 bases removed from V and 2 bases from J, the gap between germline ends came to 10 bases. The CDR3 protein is CASSQDNAYEQYF. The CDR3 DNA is TGTGCCAGCAGTCAGGACAATGCCTACGAGCAGTACTTC.

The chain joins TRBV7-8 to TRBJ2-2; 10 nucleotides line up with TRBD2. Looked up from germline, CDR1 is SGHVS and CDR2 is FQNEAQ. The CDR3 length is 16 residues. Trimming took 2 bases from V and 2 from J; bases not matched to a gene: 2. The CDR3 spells CASSLLAGVNTGELFF. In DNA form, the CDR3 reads TGTGCCAGCAGCTTACTAGCGGGAGTTAACACCGGGGAGCTGTTTTTT.

The CDR3 loop is CAWRPRLFRGLSGNSPLHF. CDR3 bases: TGTGCCTGGAGGCCTCGTCTTTTTAGAGGCCTGAGTGGTAATTCACCCCTCCACTTT. The chain links TRBV30 to TRBJ1-6; no reliable D call. Trimming took 3 bases from V and 6 from J, leaving 27 bases between them. CDR3 size: 19 residues. Germline values: CDR1 GTSNPN, CDR2 SVGIG (reference sequence).

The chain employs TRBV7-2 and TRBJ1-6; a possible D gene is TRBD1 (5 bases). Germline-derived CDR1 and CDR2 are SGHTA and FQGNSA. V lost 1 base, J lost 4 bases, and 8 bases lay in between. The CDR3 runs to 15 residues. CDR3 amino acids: CASSLVGGYNSPLHF. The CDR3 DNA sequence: TGTGCCAGCAGCTTAGTGGGGGGTTATAATTCACCCCTCCACTTT.

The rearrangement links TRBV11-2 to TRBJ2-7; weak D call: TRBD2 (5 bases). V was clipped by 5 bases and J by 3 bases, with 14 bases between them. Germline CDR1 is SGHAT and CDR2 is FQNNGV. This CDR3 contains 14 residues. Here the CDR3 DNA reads TGTGCCAGCAGCCCCCTGACGGGGAACTACGAGCAGTACTTC. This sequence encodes CASSPLTGNYEQYF.

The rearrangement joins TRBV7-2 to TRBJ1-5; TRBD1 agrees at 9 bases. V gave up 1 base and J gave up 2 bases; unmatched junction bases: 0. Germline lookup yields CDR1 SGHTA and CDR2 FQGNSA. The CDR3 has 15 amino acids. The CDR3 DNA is TGTGCCAGCAGCTTAGACAGGGGGCGCAATCAGCCCCAGCATTTT. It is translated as CASSLDRGRNQPQHF.

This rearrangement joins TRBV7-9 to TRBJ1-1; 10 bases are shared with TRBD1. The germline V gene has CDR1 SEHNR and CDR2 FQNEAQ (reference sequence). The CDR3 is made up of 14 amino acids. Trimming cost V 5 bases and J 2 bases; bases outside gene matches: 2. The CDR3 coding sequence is TGTGCCAGCAGCCGGACAGGGGGTAACACTGAAGCTTTCTTT. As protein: CASSRTGGNTEAFF.

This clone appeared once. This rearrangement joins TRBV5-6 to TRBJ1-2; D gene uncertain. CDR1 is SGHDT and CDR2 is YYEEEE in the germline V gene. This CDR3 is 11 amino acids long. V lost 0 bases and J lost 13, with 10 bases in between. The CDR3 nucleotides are TGTGCCAGCAGCTTGGGTAGGTCCAGCACCTTC. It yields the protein CASSLGRSSTF. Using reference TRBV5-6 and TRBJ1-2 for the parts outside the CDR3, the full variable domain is DAGVTQSPTHLIKTRGQQVTLRCSPKSGHDTVSWYQQALGQGPQFIFQYYEEEERQRGNFPDRFSGHQFPNYSSELNVNALLLGDSALYLCASSLGRSSTFGSGTRLTVV.

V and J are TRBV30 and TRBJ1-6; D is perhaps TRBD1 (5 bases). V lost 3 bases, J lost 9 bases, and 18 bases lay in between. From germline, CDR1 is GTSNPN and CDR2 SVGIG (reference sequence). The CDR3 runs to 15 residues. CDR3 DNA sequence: TGTGCCTGGAGACACGCCGGGCAGGGAGGTTCACCCCTCCACTTT. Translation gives CAWRHAGQGGSPLHF. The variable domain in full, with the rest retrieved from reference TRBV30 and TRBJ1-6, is SQTIHQWPATLVQPVGSPLSLECTVEGTSNPNLYWYRQAAGRGLQLLFYSVGIGQISSEVPQNLSASRPQDRQFILSSKKLLLSDSGFYLCAWRHAGQGGSPLHFGNGTRLTVT.

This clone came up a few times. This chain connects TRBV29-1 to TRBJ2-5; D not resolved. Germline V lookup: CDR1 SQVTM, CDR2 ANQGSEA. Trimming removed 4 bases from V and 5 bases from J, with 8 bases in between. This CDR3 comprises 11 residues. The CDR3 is CSVGLRETQYF. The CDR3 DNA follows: TGCAGCGTTGGCCTTAGGGAGACCCAGTACTTC.

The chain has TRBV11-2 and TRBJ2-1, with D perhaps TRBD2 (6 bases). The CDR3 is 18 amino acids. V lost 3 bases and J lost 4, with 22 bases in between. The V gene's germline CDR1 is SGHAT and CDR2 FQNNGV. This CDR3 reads CASSLGYTGTGAYNEQFF. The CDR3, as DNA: TGTGCCAGCAGCTTGGGGTACACCGGGACTGGAGCTTACAATGAGCAGTTCTTC.

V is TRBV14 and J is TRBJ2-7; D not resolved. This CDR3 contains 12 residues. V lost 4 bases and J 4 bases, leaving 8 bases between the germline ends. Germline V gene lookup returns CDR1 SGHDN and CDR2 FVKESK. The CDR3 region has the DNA TGTGCCAGCAGCCGGAATTATTACGAGCAGTACTTC. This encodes CASSRNYYEQYF. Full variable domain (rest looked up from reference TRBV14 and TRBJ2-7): EAGVTQFPSHSVIEKGQTVTLRCDPISGHDNLYWYRRVMGKEIKFLLHFVKESKQDESGMPNNRFLAERTGGTYSTLKVQPAELEDSGVYFCASSRNYYEQYFGPGTRLTVT.

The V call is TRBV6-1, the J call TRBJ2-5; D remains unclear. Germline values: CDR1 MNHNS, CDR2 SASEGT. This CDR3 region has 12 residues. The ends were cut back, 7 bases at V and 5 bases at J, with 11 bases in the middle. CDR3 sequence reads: CASTQMAETQYF. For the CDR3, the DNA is TGTGCCAGCACCCAAATGGCGGAGACCCAGTACTTC.

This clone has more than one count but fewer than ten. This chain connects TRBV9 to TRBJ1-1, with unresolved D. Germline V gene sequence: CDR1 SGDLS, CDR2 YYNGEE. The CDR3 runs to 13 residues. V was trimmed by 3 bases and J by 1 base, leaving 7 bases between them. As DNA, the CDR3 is TGTGCCAGCAGCGGAGGGCCGAACACTGAAGCTTTCTTT. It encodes CASSGGPNTEAFF.

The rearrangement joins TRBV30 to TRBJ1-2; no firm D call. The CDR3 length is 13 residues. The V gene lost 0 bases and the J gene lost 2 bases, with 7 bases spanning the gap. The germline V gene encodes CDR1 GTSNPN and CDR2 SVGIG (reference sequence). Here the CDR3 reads CAWSVQLNYGYTF. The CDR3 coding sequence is TGTGCCTGGAGTGTACAGTTAAACTATGGCTACACCTTC.